This TCR beta chain was captured in a study of OX40 agonist ivuxolimab in advanced cancers. In the study overall: Ivuxolimab is an agonistic anti-OX40 (CD134) antibody, and patients were treated with it. A mean age of about 59 years, range roughly 23 to 85, was recorded, and roughly 80% were male.

As to this clone: The antigen is undetermined.

Study-wide results and caveats: The CD4+ and CD8+ T cells in the blood had expanded clonally by week 6 at 0.1 to 3.0 mg/kg.

Sequenced by immunoSEQ multiplex PCR; TCRdb stores in-frame clones only, minus some. The data hold 22,000 or so clones, with about nine tenths observed a single time. Per the germline V gene, CDR1 is MNHNS and CDR2 is SASEGT. The CDR3 sequence is 14 residues long. Trimming shortened V by 3 bases and J by 4 bases, and 12 bases separated the two germline ends. The input for sequencing was CD4+ or CD8+ T cells sorted from blood, taken in a trial of the OX40 agonist ivuxolimab. The chain couples TRBV6-1 to TRBJ1-2, with D possibly TRBD1 on 6 matching bases. The sequence was collected from an adult with an advanced solid tumor such as melanoma, head and neck, liver or kidney cancer. CDR3 region: CASSDLDRRYGYTF. In nucleotides, the CDR3 is TGTGCCAGCAGTGACTTAGACAGGCGCTATGGCTACACCTTC.